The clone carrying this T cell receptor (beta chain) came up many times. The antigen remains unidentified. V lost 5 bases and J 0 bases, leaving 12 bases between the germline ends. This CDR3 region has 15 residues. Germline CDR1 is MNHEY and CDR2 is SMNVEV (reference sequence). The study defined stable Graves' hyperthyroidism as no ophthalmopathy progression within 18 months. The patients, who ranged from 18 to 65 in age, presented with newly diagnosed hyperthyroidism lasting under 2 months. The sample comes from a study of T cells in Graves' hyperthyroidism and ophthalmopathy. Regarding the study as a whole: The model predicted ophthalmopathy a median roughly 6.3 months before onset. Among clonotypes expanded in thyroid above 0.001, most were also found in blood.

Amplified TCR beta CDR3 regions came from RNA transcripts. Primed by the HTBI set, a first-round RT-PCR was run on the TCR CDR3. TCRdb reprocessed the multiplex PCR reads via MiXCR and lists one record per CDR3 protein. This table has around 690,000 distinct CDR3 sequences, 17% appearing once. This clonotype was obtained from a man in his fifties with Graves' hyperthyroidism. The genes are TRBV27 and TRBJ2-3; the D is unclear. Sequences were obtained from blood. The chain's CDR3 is CASSRKASSTDTQYF. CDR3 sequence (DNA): TGTGCCAGCAGTCGAAAGGCGTCTAGCACAGATACGCAGTATTTT.